A selection of T cell receptor beta chains follows, all from one sample in a study of regulatory T cells in long-lasting Graves disease. Via MiXCR, TCRdb re-called the multiplex PCR reads, giving one row per CDR3 protein. The sample holds around 450,000 distinct CDR3 sequences, around a fifth seen once. This sample comprised peripheral blood mononuclear cells (PBMCs), obtained when the disease was refractory, from a patient treated with antithyroid drugs. These receptor sequences come from a female donor with Graves disease. Each CDR3 is given with its conserved first and last residue. A D gene is named only where the DNA matches it firmly. Size is omitted from some rows. Given values are once, few, many or a class for expanded clones.

j_gene | d_gene | v_gene | abundance | CDR3nt | CDR3aa
TRBJ1-1 | NA | TRBV19 | NA | TGTGCCAGTTCAGTATCGGCGGGATCCGCTGAAGCTTTCTTT | CASSVSAGSAEAFF
TRBJ2-2 | NA | TRBV4-3 | once | TGCGCCAGCAGCCAAGATCGGCTCCTGAACACCGGGGAGCTGTTTTTT | CASSQDRLLNTGELFF
TRBJ1-5 | NA | TRBV19 | few | TGTGCCAGTAGTACCGCAGGGGAACAGCCCCAGCATTTT | CASSTAGEQPQHF
TRBJ2-3 | NA | TRBV4-2 | once | TGTGCCAGCAGCCAAGACGGCCAGGGTTTTTCAGATACGCAGTATTTT | CASSQDGQGFSDTQYF
TRBJ1-5 | NA | TRBV7-6 | few | TGTGCCAGCAGCTTAGCGTCCAGTGGTGAATGGCCCCAGCATTTT | CASSLASSGEWPQHF
TRBJ1-1 | TRBD1 | TRBV7-3 | few | TGTGCCAGCAGCCCACAGGTCGGGACAGGGGTGTTCGCAAGTGACACTGAAGCTTTCTTT | CASSPQVGTGVFASDTEAFF
TRBJ2-3 | TRBD2 | TRBV2 | NA | TGTGCCAGCAGTCCTAGCGGGGGTGGAGATACGCAGTATTTT | CASSPSGGGDTQYF
TRBJ1-2 | NA | TRBV19 | NA | TGTGCCAGTAGTGGCCAGGACACATCTAACTATGGCTACACCTTC | CASSGQDTSNYGYTF
TRBJ2-2 | TRBD1 | TRBV3-1 | NA | TGTGCCAGCAGCCAAGCCGGGACAGGGAACACCGGGGGGCTGTTTTTT | CASSQAGTGNTGGLFF
TRBJ1-1 | NA | TRBV4-2 | NA | TGTGCCAGCAGCCAAGTTGCCTACGGGGCGAGTACTGAAGCTTTCTTT | CASSQVAYGASTEAFF
TRBJ1-5 | NA | TRBV14 | few | TGTGCCAGCAGCCACGGAAGGGGTCAGCCCCAGCATTTT | CASSHGRGQPQHF
TRBJ2-5 | NA | TRBV28 | many | TGTGCCAGCAGTTTACCCGGACTACAAGAGACCCAGTACTTC | CASSLPGLQETQYF
TRBJ1-1 | TRBD1 | TRBV28 | many | TGTGCCAGCTCATGGACAGGGTCGAACACTGAAGCTTTCTTT | CASSWTGSNTEAFF
TRBJ2-5 | TRBD2 | TRBV3-1 | NA | TGTGCCAGCAGTAAGCGCCGGACTAGCGAGGGAGAGACCCAGTACTTC | CASSKRRTSEGETQYF
TRBJ2-7 | NA | TRBV5-1 | NA | TGCGCCAGCAGCTTCGACATTAGGCGAGGGACTTCCTACGAGCAGTACTTC | CASSFDIRRGTSYEQYF
TRBJ2-5 | TRBD1 | TRBV10-1 | many | TGCGCCAGCAGCGAACAGACAGGGGGCGTAGAGACCCAGTACTTC | CASSEQTGGVETQYF
TRBJ2-3 | NA | TRBV11-1 | NA | TGTGCCAGCAGCTTAGGGGGGCTCGGCACAGATACGCAGTATTTT | CASSLGGLGTDTQYF
TRBJ1-5 | TRBD1 | TRBV28 | many | TGTGCCAGCAGTCGGACAGGGGGGCATCAGCCCCAGCATTTT | CASSRTGGHQPQHF
TRBJ1-1 | TRBD1 | TRBV5-1 | NA | TGCGCCAGCAGCTTGGCCTACAGGGGGATGAACACTGAAGCTTTCTTT | CASSLAYRGMNTEAFF
TRBJ1-2 | NA | TRBV19 | many | TGTGCCAGTAGTATCTCCGGCAACTATGGCTACACCTTC | CASSISGNYGYTF
TRBJ2-5 | NA | TRBV19 | few | TGTGCCAGTAGTATGGGGCGGATGGGGACGGAGTACCAAGAGACCCAGTACTTC | CASSMGRMGTEYQETQYF
TRBJ1-5 | NA | TRBV27 | NA | TGTGCCAGCCCACCCCCGGTGGGGAGGCGCAATCAGCCCCAGCATTTT | CASPPPVGRRNQPQHF
TRBJ2-1 | TRBD2 | TRBV19 | NA | TGTGCCAGTAGCGCCCTAGCGGGAAACTACAATGAGCAGTTCTTC | CASSALAGNYNEQFF